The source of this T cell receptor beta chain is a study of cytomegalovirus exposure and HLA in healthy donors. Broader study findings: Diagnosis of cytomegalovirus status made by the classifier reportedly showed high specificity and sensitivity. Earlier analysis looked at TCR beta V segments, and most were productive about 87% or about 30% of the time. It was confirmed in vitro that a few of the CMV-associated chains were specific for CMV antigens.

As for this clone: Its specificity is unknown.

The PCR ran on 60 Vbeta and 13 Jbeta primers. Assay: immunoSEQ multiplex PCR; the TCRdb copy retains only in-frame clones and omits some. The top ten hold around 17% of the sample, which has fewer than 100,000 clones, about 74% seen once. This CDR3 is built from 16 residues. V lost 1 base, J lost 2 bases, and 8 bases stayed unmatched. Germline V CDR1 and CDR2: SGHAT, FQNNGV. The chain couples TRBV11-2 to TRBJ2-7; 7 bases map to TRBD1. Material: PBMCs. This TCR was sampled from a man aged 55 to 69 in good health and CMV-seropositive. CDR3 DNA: TGTGCCAGCAGCTTAGCCTCAGGGGGATACCCCTACGAGCAGTACTTC. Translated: CASSLASGGYPYEQYF.